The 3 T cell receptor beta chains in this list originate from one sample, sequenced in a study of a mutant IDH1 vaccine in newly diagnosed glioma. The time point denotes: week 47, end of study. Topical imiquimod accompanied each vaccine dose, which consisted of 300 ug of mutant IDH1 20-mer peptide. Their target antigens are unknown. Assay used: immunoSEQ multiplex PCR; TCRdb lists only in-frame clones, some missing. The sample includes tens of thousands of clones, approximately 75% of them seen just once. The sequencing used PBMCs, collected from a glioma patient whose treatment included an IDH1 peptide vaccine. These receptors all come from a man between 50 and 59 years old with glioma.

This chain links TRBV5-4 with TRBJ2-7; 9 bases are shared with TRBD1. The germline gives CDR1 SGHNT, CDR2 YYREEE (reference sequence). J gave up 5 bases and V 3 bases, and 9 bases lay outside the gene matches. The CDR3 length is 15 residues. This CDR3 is CASSWAGTGTDEQYF. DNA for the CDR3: TGTGCCAGCAGCTGGGCCGGGACAGGGACGGACGAGCAGTACTTC.

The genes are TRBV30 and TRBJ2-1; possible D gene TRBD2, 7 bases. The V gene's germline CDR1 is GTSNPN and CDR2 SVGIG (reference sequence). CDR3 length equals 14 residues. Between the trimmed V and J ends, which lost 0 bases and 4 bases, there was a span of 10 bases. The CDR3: CAWSVGGGYNEQFF. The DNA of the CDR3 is TGTGCCTGGAGTGTAGGGGGGGGTTACAATGAGCAGTTCTTC.

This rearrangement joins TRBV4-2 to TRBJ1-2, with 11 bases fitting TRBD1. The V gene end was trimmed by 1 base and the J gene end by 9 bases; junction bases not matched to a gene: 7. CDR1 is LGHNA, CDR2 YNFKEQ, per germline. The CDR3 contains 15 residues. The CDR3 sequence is CASSQGTGGLWSYTF. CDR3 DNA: TGTGCCAGCAGCCAAGGGACAGGGGGCCTCTGGAGCTACACCTTC.